This T cell receptor (beta chain) was sequenced for a study of OX40 agonist ivuxolimab in advanced cancers. Study as a whole: One hepatocellular carcinoma and a couple of cutaneous melanoma patients partially responded. Study observations and caveats: Part of the nonresponder group also had normalized T-cell clonal expansion that was low. Low clonal expansion, among the lowest seen, marked partial responders at 0.1-3.0 mg/kg.

Note on this clone: The antigen is unknown.

The repertoire was sequenced with immunoSEQ multiplex PCR; TCRdb's copy has only in-frame clones and lacks some. Seen here are fewer than 70,000 clones, around nine tenths observed once, and the top ten hold about 0.62%. Autoimmune disease history or systemic immunosuppression led to patients being barred. V lost 5 bases, J lost 3 bases, and 11 bases lay in between. Looked up from germline, CDR1 is MNHEY and CDR2 is SVGAGI. This CDR3 has 14 residues. V is TRBV6-5 and J is TRBJ2-1; D might be TRBD1 (6 bases). The receptor was isolated from an adult with an advanced solid tumor such as melanoma, head and neck, liver or kidney cancer. Sequenced here: CD4+ or CD8+ T cells sorted from blood, sampled in a trial of the OX40 agonist ivuxolimab. The CDR3 sequence: CASSPRDIYNEQFF. As DNA, the CDR3 is TGTGCCAGCAGTCCCCGGGACATCTACAATGAGCAGTTCTTC.